Sequencing of this TCR beta chain was carried out in a study of blood T cells in healthy people across ages. The germline V gene encodes CDR1 MDHEN and CDR2 SYDVKM. The CDR3 contains 15 residues. The V and J ends lost 6 bases and 5 bases, in that order; junction bases with no gene match: 12. Primed by a sample-barcoded 5' primer and a J-beta primer mix, a second PCR proceeded for about 7 to 11 cycles. Each CDR3 protein gets one entry after TCRdb re-called the 5' RACE reads with MiXCR. The table shows roughly 1.9 million distinct CDR3 sequences, with about 39% occurring only once. The receptor was derived from a human donor in good health. The sample was blood. The genes are TRBV28 and TRBJ1-2; 7 bases align to TRBD1. The chain's CDR3 is CASSSGTEIAYGYTF. CDR3 sequence (DNA): TGTGCCAGCAGCTCCGGGACAGAGATTGCTTATGGCTACACCTTC.